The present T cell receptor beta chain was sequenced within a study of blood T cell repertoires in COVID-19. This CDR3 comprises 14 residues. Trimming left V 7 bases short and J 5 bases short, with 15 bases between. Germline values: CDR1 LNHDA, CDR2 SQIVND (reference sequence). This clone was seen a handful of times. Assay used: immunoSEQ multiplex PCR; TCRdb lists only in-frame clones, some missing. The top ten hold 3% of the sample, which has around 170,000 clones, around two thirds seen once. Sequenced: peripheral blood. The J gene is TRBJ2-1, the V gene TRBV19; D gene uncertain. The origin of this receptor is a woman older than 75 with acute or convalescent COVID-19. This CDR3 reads CASTRLRGDNEQFF. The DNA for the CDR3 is TGTGCCAGTACCCGACTTCGCGGAGACAATGAGCAGTTCTTC.